Included here is one T cell receptor (beta chain) sequence, with context. Its antigen is undetermined. Clones were read by immunoSEQ multiplex PCR, and TCRdb kept only the in-frame ones, dropping some. The data contain about 120,000 clones, 80% to 90% of them singletons. These data belong to a study of OX40 agonist ivuxolimab in advanced cancers. Whole-study context: The treatment was a fully human IgG2 OX40 agonist, ivuxolimab. Patients enrolled in dose escalation were diagnosed with hepatocellular carcinoma, melanoma, renal cell or head and neck cancer. General observations from the study: Antigen specificity of clonally expanded peripheral T cells was not established.

The germline gives CDR1 MDHEN, CDR2 SYDVKM. Unmatched junction bases numbered 7, after V lost 5 bases and J lost 5 bases. CDR3 length: 14 amino acids. With baseline, cycle 4 day 1, and cycle 7 day 1 as timepoints, blood was sampled. Sequenced here: CD4+ or CD8+ T cells sorted from blood, sampled in a trial of the OX40 agonist ivuxolimab. The chain uses TRBV28 and TRBJ2-7, with 9 bases that match TRBD1. The source of this sequence is an adult with an advanced solid tumor such as melanoma, head and neck, liver or kidney cancer. The CDR3 bases are TGTGCCAGCAGTACAGGGGGCGCGCCCCACGAGCAGTACTTC. Its translation: CASSTGGAPHEQYF.